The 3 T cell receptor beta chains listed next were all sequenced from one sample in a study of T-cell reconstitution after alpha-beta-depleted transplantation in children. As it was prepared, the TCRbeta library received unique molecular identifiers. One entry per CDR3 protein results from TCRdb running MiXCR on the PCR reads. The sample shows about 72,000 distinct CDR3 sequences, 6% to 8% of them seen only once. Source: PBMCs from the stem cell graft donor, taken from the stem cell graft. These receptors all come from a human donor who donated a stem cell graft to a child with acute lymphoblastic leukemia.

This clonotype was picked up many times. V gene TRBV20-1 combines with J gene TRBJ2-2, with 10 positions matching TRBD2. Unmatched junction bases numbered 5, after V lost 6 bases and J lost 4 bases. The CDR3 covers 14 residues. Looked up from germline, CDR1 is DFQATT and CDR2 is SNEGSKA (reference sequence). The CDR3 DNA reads TGCAGTGCCCCGCGACTAGCGGGCACCGGGGAGCTGTTTTTT. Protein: CSAPRLAGTGELFF.

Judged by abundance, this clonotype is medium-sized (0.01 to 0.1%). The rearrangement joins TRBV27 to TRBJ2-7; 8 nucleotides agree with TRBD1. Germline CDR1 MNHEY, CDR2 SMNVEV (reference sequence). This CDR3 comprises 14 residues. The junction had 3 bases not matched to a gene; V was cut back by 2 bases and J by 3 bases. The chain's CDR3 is CASSLQGANYEQYF. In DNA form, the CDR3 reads TGTGCCAGCAGTTTACAGGGGGCGAACTACGAGCAGTACTTC.

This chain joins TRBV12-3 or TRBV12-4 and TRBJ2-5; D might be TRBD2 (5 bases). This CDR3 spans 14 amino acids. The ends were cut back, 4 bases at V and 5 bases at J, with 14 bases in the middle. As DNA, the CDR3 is TGTGCCAGCAGTTCCGGGCTCCCGGGGGAGACCCAGTACTTC. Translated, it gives CASSSGLPGETQYF.